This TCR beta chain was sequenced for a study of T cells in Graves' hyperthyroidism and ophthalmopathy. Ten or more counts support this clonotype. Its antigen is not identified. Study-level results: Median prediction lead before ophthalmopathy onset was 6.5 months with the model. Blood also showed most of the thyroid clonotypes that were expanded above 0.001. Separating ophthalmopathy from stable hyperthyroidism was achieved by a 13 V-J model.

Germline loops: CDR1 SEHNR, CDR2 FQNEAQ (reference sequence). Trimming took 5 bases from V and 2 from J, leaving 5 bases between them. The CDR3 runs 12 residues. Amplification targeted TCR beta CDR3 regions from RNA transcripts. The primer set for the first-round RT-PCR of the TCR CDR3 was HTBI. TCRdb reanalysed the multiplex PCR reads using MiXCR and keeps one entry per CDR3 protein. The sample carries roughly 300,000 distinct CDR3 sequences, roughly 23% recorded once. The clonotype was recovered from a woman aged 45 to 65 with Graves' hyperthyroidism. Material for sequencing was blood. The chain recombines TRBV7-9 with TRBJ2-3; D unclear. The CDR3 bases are TGTGCCAGCAGCCCTGTCACAGATACGCAGTATTTT. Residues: CASSPVTDTQYF. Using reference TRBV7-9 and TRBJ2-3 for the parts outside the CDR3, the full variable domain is DTGVSQNPRHKITKRGQNVTFRCDPISEHNRLYWYRQTLGQGPEFLTYFQNEAQLEKSRLLSDRFSAERPKGSFSTLEIQRTEQGDSAMYLCASSPVTDTQYFGPGTRLTVL.